These 30 T cell receptor beta chains share one sample of origin, sequenced in a study of shared clonotypes between healthy human individuals. Libraries were prepared by immunoSEQ multiplex PCR; TCRdb keeps only in-frame clonotypes and omits some of them. The data hold 2 million to 2.5 million clones, with about 94% observed a single time. Material: naive CD4+ T cells sorted from blood. Noted subset: CD45RA+ positively selected. The origin of the receptors is a man aged 18 to 35 in good health.

This clone showed up just once. This rearrangement joins TRBV6-1 to TRBJ1-6, with 8 nucleotides matching TRBD1. The CDR3 is 15 residues long. Trimming took 5 bases from V and 5 from J; bases not matched to a gene: 5. Germline V lookup: CDR1 MNHNS, CDR2 SASEGT. The CDR3 here is CASSRGQGNNSPLHF. As DNA, the CDR3 is TGTGCCAGCAGTCGAGGACAGGGAAATAATTCACCCCTCCACTTT.

Note on this clone: Other nucleotide sequences in the sample specify the same CDR3. The J gene is TRBJ1-1, the V gene TRBV7-2; D perhaps matches TRBD1 (5 bases). The CDR3 has 14 amino acids. Trimming stripped 3 bases from V and 2 bases from J, with 10 bases between. Germline V lookup: CDR1 SGHTA, CDR2 FQGNSA. Here the CDR3 reads CASSFGQGNTEAFF. Written as DNA, the CDR3 is TGTGCCAGCAGCTTCGGGCAGGGTAACACTGAAGCTTTCTTT.

CDR3: CASSLTTGASGELFF. DNA of the CDR3: TGTGCCAGCAGCTTGACGACAGGGGCTAGCGGGGAGCTGTTTTTT. The chain couples TRBV7-3 to TRBJ2-2; 8 bases are shared with TRBD1. The CDR3 spans 15 residues. V trimming: 3 bases; J trimming: 7 bases; junction bases outside the gene matches: 7. Germline CDR1 SGHTA, CDR2 FQGTGA.

As regards this clone: The junction differs from germline at one of its ends, possibly a read error. The V call is TRBV5-1, the J call TRBJ2-6; D is unresolved. Germline loops: CDR1 SGHRS, CDR2 YFSETQ. The CDR3 loop spans 12 amino acids. CDR3 bases: TGCGCCAGCAGCTCTCGGGCCAACGTCCTGACTTTC. Its protein is CASSSRANVLTF.

V gene TRBV5-6 combines with J gene TRBJ2-7; D unclear. CDR1 and CDR2 (germline): SGHDT, YYEEEE. The CDR3 is 12 amino acids. V was shortened by 1 base and J by 3 bases, with 5 bases between the two germline ends. This CDR3 is CASSLWDYEQYF. The CDR3 DNA sequence: TGTGCCAGCAGCTTGTGGGACTACGAGCAGTACTTC.

The chain employs TRBV12-5 and TRBJ1-3; no reliable D call. Germline V CDR1 and CDR2: LGHNT, FRNRAP. The V gene lost 6 bases and the J gene lost 0 bases, with 9 bases spanning the gap. This CDR3 is built from 14 residues. The CDR3 DNA sequence: TGTGCTAGTGGAATCAGGCTCTCTGGAAACACCATATATTTT. Encoded protein: CASGIRLSGNTIYF.

The V call is TRBV7-9, the J call TRBJ1-6, with D perhaps matching TRBD1 (5 bases). Trimming cost V 5 bases and J 6 bases, with 17 bases left between them. The CDR3 runs to 16 residues. Germline loops: CDR1 SEHNR, CDR2 FQNEAQ (reference sequence). In DNA, the CDR3 is TGTGCCAGCAGCCAGGCGGTAATCGGGGGTAATTCACCCCTCCACTTT. It is translated as CASSQAVIGGNSPLHF.

The chain links TRBV6-1 to TRBJ2-2; the match to TRBD1 covers 7 bases. Trimming at V came to 8 bases and at J to 7 bases, leaving 7 bases not matched to a gene. This CDR3 is built from 13 residues. The germline gives CDR1 MNHNS, CDR2 SASEGT. CDR3 region: CASRQGLGGELFF. For the CDR3, the DNA is TGTGCCAGCCGACAGGGTCTCGGCGGGGAGCTGTTTTTT.

V gene TRBV2 combines with J gene TRBJ1-2, with D possibly being TRBD1 (6 bases). The CDR3 runs to 13 residues. Per germline, CDR1 SNHLY and CDR2 FYNNEI. The V end was cut by 9 bases, the J end by 4 bases, with 15 bases between. Here the CDR3 DNA reads TGTGCCAGTCAAGGACAGTACTTCTATGGCTACACCTTC. This translates into CASQGQYFYGYTF.

V is TRBV2 and J is TRBJ1-1, with D unclear. Germline CDR1 SNHLY, CDR2 FYNNEI. Trimming shortened V by 1 base and J by 0 bases, and 9 bases separated the two germline ends. The CDR3 contains 15 residues. This CDR3 is CASSEEASMNTEAFF. The CDR3 coding sequence is TGTGCCAGCAGTGAAGAGGCCAGCATGAACACTGAAGCTTTCTTT.

This chain joins TRBV30 and TRBJ1-1, with 10 bases fitting TRBD1. V lost 3 bases, J lost 5 bases, and 6 bases stayed unmatched. CDR1 and CDR2 from the germline V gene are GTSNPN and SVGIG (reference sequence). The CDR3 has 14 amino acids. The CDR3 loop reads CAWSLDRGQTEAFF. The CDR3 coding sequence is TGTGCCTGGAGCCTTGACAGGGGGCAAACTGAAGCTTTCTTT.

The J gene is TRBJ2-1, the V gene TRBV30; no reliable D call. The germline gives CDR1 GTSNPN, CDR2 SVGIG (reference sequence). V lost 5 bases and J 4 bases, leaving 9 bases between the germline ends. CDR3 length equals 12 residues. CDR3 in amino acids: CAWEQPYNEQFF. CDR3 coding DNA: TGTGCCTGGGAGCAGCCTTACAATGAGCAGTTCTTC.

This sequence joins TRBV4-1 and TRBJ2-5; 8 nucleotides line up with TRBD2. Germline lookup yields CDR1 MGHRA and CDR2 YSYEKL. Germline trimming cut 1 base from V and 2 bases from J; bases unmatched to any gene: 15. The CDR3 extends over 19 amino acids. The CDR3 here is CASSQGPPRGAGEQETQYF. The CDR3 DNA follows: TGCGCCAGCAGCCAAGGCCCGCCCAGGGGAGCGGGGGAACAAGAGACCCAGTACTTC.

The V and J genes are TRBV14 and TRBJ2-3; 11 nucleotides line up with TRBD2. The V gene end was trimmed by 6 bases and the J gene end by 0 bases; junction bases not matched to a gene: 8. Germline assignment: CDR1 SGHDN and CDR2 FVKESK. The CDR3 contains 17 residues. CDR3 amino acids: CASSYGLAGLSTDTQYF. The CDR3 DNA follows: TGTGCCAGCAGTTACGGACTAGCGGGTCTTAGCACAGATACGCAGTATTTT.

Concerning this clone: Other nucleotide sequences from this sample produce the same CDR3. V gene TRBV11-2 combines with J gene TRBJ2-5; TRBD1 might be the D (6 bases). Germline CDR1 reads SGHAT; CDR2 reads FQNNGV. There are 12 residues in the CDR3. Trimming took off 2 bases at V and 5 bases at J, with 6 bases between the two ends. DNA of the CDR3: TGTGCCAGCAGCTTACAGGGGGAGACCCAGTACTTC. Translated: CASSLQGETQYF.

In DNA, the CDR3 is TGCAGCGGGAGGGGCGACCACTCTGGAAACACCATATATTTT. Residues: CSGRGDHSGNTIYF. This rearrangement joins TRBV29-1 to TRBJ1-3, with D perhaps TRBD1 (5 bases). Germline CDR1 reads SQVTM; CDR2 reads ANQGSEA. The CDR3 spans 14 residues. V lost 7 bases and J 0 bases, leaving 13 bases between the germline ends.

The chain combines TRBV19 with TRBJ1-1; unclear D gene. CDR1 is LNHDA, CDR2 SQIVND, per germline (reference sequence). The CDR3 is made up of 11 amino acids. V gave up 5 bases and J gave up 12 bases, with 13 bases separating them. CDR3 DNA: TGTGCCAGTAGTGGGCCAGTGGAGACTTTCTTT. Translation: CASSGPVETFF. Together with reference TRBV19 and TRBJ1-1, the CDR3 gives the full variable domain: DGGITQSPKYLFRKEGQNVTLSCEQNLNHDAMYWYRQDPGQGLRLIYYSQIVNDFQKGDIAEGYSVSREKKESFPLTVTSAQKNPTAFYLCASSGPVETFFGQGTRLTVV.

The CDR3 DNA follows: TGTGCCATCACTCAACAGGGGGGGAACACCGGGGAGCTGTTTTTT. Protein product: CAITQQGGNTGELFF. The chain combines TRBV10-3 with TRBJ2-2; 8 bases fit TRBD1. The CDR3 extends over 15 amino acids. Germline CDR1 reads ENHRY; CDR2 reads SYGVKD. The V segment lost 7 bases and the J segment 1 base; nucleotides outside the gene matches: 5.

V gene TRBV18 combines with J gene TRBJ1-2; D is perhaps TRBD1 (5 bases). With 3 bases removed from V and 8 bases from J, the gap between germline ends came to 16 bases. The CDR3 length is 14 residues. Looked up from germline, CDR1 is KGHSH and CDR2 is LQKENI. The CDR3 protein is CASSPSDSGMGYTF. CDR3 DNA sequence: TGTGCCAGCTCACCCTCAGACAGTGGTATGGGCTACACCTTC.

The chain is built from TRBV18 and TRBJ1-1; no clear D. CDR3 length: 11 residues. Germline V lookup: CDR1 KGHSH, CDR2 LQKENI. The germline V and J ends were trimmed by 6 bases and 4 bases, with 6 bases remaining between them. The DNA for the CDR3 is TGTGCCAGCTCCCAGTCCACTGAAGCTTTCTTT. This encodes CASSQSTEAFF.

This clone was seen once. CDR3 amino acids: CASSTSGHSYEQYF. Here the CDR3 DNA reads TGTGCCAGCAGCACCTCGGGCCACTCCTACGAGCAGTACTTC. The gene calls are TRBV7-2 and TRBJ2-7; no clear D gene. Germline CDR1 SGHTA, CDR2 FQGNSA. V was trimmed by 5 bases and J by 0 bases, leaving 11 bases between them. This CDR3 spans 14 amino acids.

This chain uses TRBV11-2 with TRBJ1-4; D is uncertain. CDR3 length: 15 amino acids. The ends were cut back, 1 base at V and 6 bases at J, with 12 bases in the middle. CDR1 and CDR2 (germline): SGHAT, FQNNGV. For the CDR3, the DNA is TGTGCCAGCAGCTTAGCTTTATCGGTAGATGAAAAACTGTTTTTT. Amino acid sequence: CASSLALSVDEKLFF.

This chain uses TRBV21-1 with TRBJ2-7; the D call in the table, TRBD1, was not verified against the DNA. TRBV21-1 is noted as a pseudogene. The CDR3 is 14 residues long. DNA for the CDR3: TGTGCCAGCACCCGGACAGGGAGCTCCTACGAGCAGTACTTC. Translating gives CASTRTGSSYEQYF.

This clone has a single count. The chain is built from TRBV5-8 and TRBJ2-7, with 8 bases fitting TRBD1. The CDR3 length is 15 residues. V shed 1 base and J 6 bases; nucleotides not matched to a gene: 9. Germline lookup yields CDR1 SGHTS and CDR2 YDEGEE. The CDR3 bases are TGTGCCAGCAGCTTGCCGGACAGGGCGTGGGTCGAGCAGTACTTC. Translated: CASSLPDRAWVEQYF.

This rearrangement joins TRBV7-8 to TRBJ1-6; TRBD1 agrees at 8 bases. CDR3 length: 13 residues. Germline lookup yields CDR1 SGHVS and CDR2 FQNEAQ. V gave up 5 bases and J gave up 11 bases; unmatched junction bases: 5. CDR3 bases: TGTGCCAGCAGCGTGGACAGGGACGCACCCCTCCACTTT. Its translation is CASSVDRDAPLHF.

V usage is TRBV30 and J usage is TRBJ2-7; D is unresolved. Trimming removed 5 bases at V and 9 bases at J, with 11 bases between. This CDR3 region has 10 residues. The germline gives CDR1 GTSNPN, CDR2 SVGIG (reference sequence). The CDR3 protein is CAWQLSSQYF. CDR3 bases: TGTGCCTGGCAGTTGTCCTCGCAGTACTTC.

The rearrangement joins TRBV7-8 to TRBJ1-1; no reliable D call. V shed 4 bases and J shed 7 bases, with 13 bases lying between them. The CDR3 length is 13 residues. Germline loops: CDR1 SGHVS, CDR2 FQNEAQ. In nucleotides, the CDR3 is TGTGCCAGCAGCTCCTTGGAGGCGTTTGAAGCTTTCTTT. Its translation is CASSSLEAFEAFF.

V gene TRBV5-4 combines with J gene TRBJ2-1; D remains ambiguous. Trimming removed 0 bases from V and 2 bases from J, with 3 bases in between. From germline, CDR1 is SGHNT and CDR2 YYREEE (reference sequence). The CDR3 runs to 13 residues. The CDR3 here is CASSLAPYNEQFF. The CDR3 DNA reads TGTGCCAGCAGCTTGGCACCCTACAATGAGCAGTTCTTC.

CDR3 region: CASSPRTGVNEKLFF. DNA of the CDR3: TGCGCCAGCAGCCCCCGGACAGGAGTTAATGAAAAACTGTTTTTT. The chain recombines TRBV5-1 with TRBJ1-4, with TRBD1 matching 7 bases. This CDR3 spans 15 amino acids. In germline, CDR1 is SGHRS, CDR2 YFSETQ. With V trimmed by 4 bases and J by 4 bases, 7 bases remained unmatched.

The chain has TRBV30 and TRBJ2-3, with TRBD2 matching over 13 bases. Germline CDR1 is GTSNPN and CDR2 is SVGIG (reference sequence). Germline trimming cut 0 bases from V and 0 bases from J; bases unmatched to any gene: 9. The CDR3 runs to 19 residues. This chain's CDR3 is CAWSVIGTSGRVSTDTQYF. The CDR3 DNA is TGTGCCTGGAGTGTTATTGGAACTAGCGGGAGGGTAAGCACAGATACGCAGTATTTT.